This passage covers 13 T cell receptor beta chains from one sample sequenced in a study of post-analysis software for immune sequencing data. Broader study findings: There were a few TRBV segments more frequent in patients than controls, and TRBV5-6, TRBV5-1 and TRBV20-1 were among them.

Unique-molecular-identifier-tagged TCR beta cDNA libraries were used. TCRdb processed the PCR reads anew with MiXCR; each CDR3 protein has one entry. The data hold hundreds of thousands of distinct CDR3 sequences, with 55% to 70% observed a single time. The antigens of these receptors remain unknown. Sequencing used blood. These TCRs come from a girl aged 2 to 9 with multiple sclerosis.

V usage is TRBV7-8 and J usage is TRBJ1-1, with D tentatively TRBD1 (5 bases). V dropped 1 base and J dropped 3 bases, with 6 bases sitting between them. Germline CDR1 and CDR2: SGHVS and FQNEAQ. CDR3 length: 13 residues. In nucleotides, the CDR3 is TGTGCCAGCAGCTTAGGACAGTACACTGAAGCTTTCTTT. This encodes CASSLGQYTEAFF.

The V and J genes are TRBV6-2 or TRBV6-3 and TRBJ2-7, with 10 nucleotides matching TRBD1. Losses at the gene ends were 3 bases for V and 3 bases for J; bases not matched to a gene: 8. This CDR3 is 16 amino acids long. Germline V gives CDR1 MNHEY, CDR2 SVGEGT. CDR3 sequence (DNA): TGTGCCAGCAGTTATGCCGGGACAGGGGAGTTCTACGAGCAGTACTTC. This sequence encodes CASSYAGTGEFYEQYF.

The V call is TRBV11-2, the J call TRBJ1-4; a weak D match, TRBD1 (5 bases). V dropped 5 bases and J dropped 7 bases, with 17 bases sitting between them. This CDR3 has 15 amino acids. From germline, CDR1 is SGHAT and CDR2 FQNNGV. CDR3 sequence: CASSPRGGRGEKLFF. DNA of the CDR3: TGTGCCAGCAGCCCCCGTGGAGGGAGGGGTGAAAAACTGTTTTTT.

CDR3 nucleotides: TGTGCCAGCAGCTTCGGGGGTGGGGACAGGGCAAGGACTGAAGCTTTCTTT. Its translation is CASSFGGGDRARTEAFF. V usage is TRBV7-6 and J usage is TRBJ1-1; 9 nucleotides line up with TRBD1. Trimming at V came to 3 bases and at J to 5 bases, leaving 13 bases not matched to a gene. This CDR3 comprises 17 residues. Germline V CDR1 and CDR2: SGHVS, FNYEAQ.

V usage is TRBV3-1 and J usage is TRBJ2-1; 7 bases are a match to TRBD2. V lost 4 bases to trimming and J lost 3 bases; unmatched junction nucleotides: 18. This CDR3 is 19 amino acids long. Per germline, CDR1 LGHDT and CDR2 YNNKEL (reference sequence). The CDR3 DNA follows: TGTGCCAGCAGCCTGGGCTTGGCTAGCGGCTATTCAAACTACAATGAGCAGTTCTTC. This codes for CASSLGLASGYSNYNEQFF.

This clonotype has only a few counts. The gene calls are TRBV3-1 and TRBJ2-1, with 9 bases that match TRBD1. Germline V lookup: CDR1 LGHDT, CDR2 YNNKEL (reference sequence). CDR3 length: 17 residues. The trim removed 4 bases at V and 7 bases at J, leaving 14 bases unmatched. The DNA of the CDR3 is TGTGCCAGCAGCCTCCAACGGGGACAGGGTGGCCGAAATGAGCAGTTCTTC. This gives the protein CASSLQRGQGGRNEQFF.

The rearrangement links TRBV7-9 to TRBJ1-2; no clear D. The V gene lost 1 base and the J gene lost 8 bases, with 11 bases spanning the gap. Per the germline V gene, CDR1 is SEHNR and CDR2 is FQNEAQ (reference sequence). CDR3 size: 13 residues. The CDR3 DNA reads as TGTGCCAGCAGCTTAGAATCCCCGGAGGGCTACACCTTC. Translation gives CASSLESPEGYTF.

This clonotype occurred once. The chain joins TRBV7-9 to TRBJ2-3, with D possibly being TRBD2 (5 bases). Germline values: CDR1 SEHNR, CDR2 FQNEAQ (reference sequence). The ends were cut back, 5 bases at V and 2 bases at J, with 11 bases in the middle. The CDR3 covers 14 residues. CDR3 sequence (DNA): TGTGCCAGCAGCATCAGCGGAAACACAGATACGCAGTATTTT. Its translation is CASSISGNTDTQYF.

Concerning this clonotype itself: One end of the junction is discordant with germline, which a read error may explain. This chain uses TRBV7-9 with TRBJ2-3; 7 bases are a match to TRBD2. CDR3 length equals 16 residues. Germline CDR1 is SEHNR and CDR2 is FQNEAQ (reference sequence). The CDR3 DNA reads as TGTGCCAGCAGCTTAGCGTCGGGGGGTAGCACAAATACGCAGTATTTT. This encodes CASSLASGGSTNTQYF.

A word on this clonotype: A read error may produce the germline difference seen at one junction end. The chain has TRBV10-3 and TRBJ2-5, with unresolved D. Matching the DNA end better, TRBJ2-7 makes the J call doubtful. The CDR3 is made up of 12 amino acids. Germline V lookup: CDR1 ENHRY, CDR2 SYGVKD. The CDR3 here is CAISDSSDEQYF. DNA of the CDR3: TGTGCCATCAGTGATTCCTCCGACGAGCAGTACTTC.

The rearrangement joins TRBV7-9 to TRBJ2-1; 7 bases are a match to TRBD2. CDR3 length: 15 amino acids. Germline CDR1 is SEHNR and CDR2 is FQNEAQ (reference sequence). The V gene end was trimmed by 5 bases and the J gene end by 8 bases; junction bases not matched to a gene: 12. The CDR3 region has the DNA TGTGCCAGCAGCCCGCCCAGCGGGACCCTGGATGAGCAGTTCTTC. Its protein product is CASSPPSGTLDEQFF. Variable domain in full (rest from reference TRBV7-9 and TRBJ2-1): DTGVSQNPRHKITKRGQNVTFRCDPISEHNRLYWYRQTLGQGPEFLTYFQNEAQLEKSRLLSDRFSAERPKGSFSTLEIQRTEQGDSAMYLCASSPPSGTLDEQFFGPGTRLTVL.

The CDR3 reads CASSLEGSETQYF. The DNA for the CDR3 is TGCGCCAGCAGCTTGGAGGGCTCGGAGACCCAGTACTTC. This chain joins TRBV5-1 and TRBJ2-7; D not resolved. The DNA end lines up better with TRBJ2-5; the J call may be wrong. Germline CDR1 and CDR2: SGHRS and YFSETQ. The CDR3 has 13 amino acids.

This chain uses TRBV14 with TRBJ2-1; no definite D call. Germline values: CDR1 SGHDN, CDR2 FVKESK. This CDR3 region has 14 residues. Trimming removed 4 bases from V and 5 bases from J, with 12 bases in between. For the CDR3, the DNA is TGTGCCAGCAGCCTCGCACTCGGACACAATGAGCAGTTCTTC. The encoded protein is CASSLALGHNEQFF.